Given below is one T cell receptor (beta chain) in context. Trimming took off 2 bases at V and 6 bases at J, with 14 bases between the two ends. This CDR3 is built from 15 residues. The germline V gene encodes CDR1 SGHRS and CDR2 YFSETQ. Under the authors' procedure: The authors estimated nucleated cell counts from reference gene primer amplification. Method: immunoSEQ multiplex PCR; TCRdb's copy keeps in-frame clones and lacks some. Clone size and V and J calls were adopted from that table, with D and trimming inferred from the DNA. Among roughly 70,000 clones listed, over 75% were seen once. The data were obtained in a study of blood T cell repertoires in COVID-19. About the study: T cells, B-cell-depleted T cells, or PBMCs supplied cDNA or gDNA.

This TCR was recovered from a woman older than 75 with active or convalescent COVID-19. The gene calls are TRBV5-1 and TRBJ2-2; maybe TRBD2 (6 bases). The sample comprised peripheral blood. CDR3 coding DNA: TGCGCCAGCAGCTTAAGGCCGGAGGGTGCCGGGGAGCTGTTTTTT. This encodes CASSLRPEGAGELFF. The full variable domain, in which reference TRBV5-1 and TRBJ2-2 provide the parts outside the CDR3, is KAGVTQTPRYLIKTRGQQVTLSCSPISGHRSVSWYQQTPGQGLQFLFEYFSETQRNKGNFPGRFSGRQFSNSRSEMNVSTLELGDSALYLCASSLRPEGAGELFFGEGSRLTVL.